The next 15 T cell receptor beta chains were all read from a single sample in a study of shared clonotypes between healthy human individuals. Data came from immunoSEQ multiplex PCR; TCRdb stores just in-frame clones and leaves some out. The data contain 600,000 to 750,000 clones, about two thirds of them singletons. The sequenced sample consisted of memory CD4+ T cells sorted from blood. Documented subset: CD45RA-negative fraction. Source of these receptors: a woman aged 25 to 39 in good health.

The chain uses TRBV11-2 and TRBJ2-7; 9 nucleotides align to TRBD1. CDR1 and CDR2 (germline): SGHAT, FQNNGV. V dropped 3 bases and J dropped 3; count of bases not matched to a gene: 6. This CDR3 is 15 amino acids long. CDR3 nucleotide sequence: TGTGCCAGCAGCTTGTACGAGACAGGGGGCTACGAGCAGTACTTC. As protein: CASSLYETGGYEQYF.

V is TRBV28 and J is TRBJ2-6; D is possibly TRBD1 (6 bases). Per the germline V gene, CDR1 is MDHEN and CDR2 is SYDVKM. The CDR3 length is 16 residues. V dropped 3 bases and J dropped 0 bases, with 9 bases sitting between them. The CDR3 sequence is CASSFTGYSGANVLTF. For the CDR3, the DNA is TGTGCCAGCAGTTTTACAGGGTACTCTGGGGCCAACGTCCTGACTTTC.

This clone was seen a few times. The CDR3, as DNA: TGTGCCAGTAGTACACAACTAGCGGAGCAGTATTTT. Translated, it gives CASSTQLAEQYF. J is TRBJ2-3 and V is TRBV19, with TRBD2 identical over 8 bases. The J segment lost 11 bases and the V segment lost 4 bases, leaving 5 bases of the junction unmatched. This CDR3 is built from 12 residues. The germline V gene has CDR1 LNHDA and CDR2 SQIVND (reference sequence).

The rearrangement links TRBV6-1 to TRBJ2-7; 11 nucleotides line up with TRBD1. The CDR3 is 16 residues long. V lost 4 bases and J lost 3; bases outside the gene matches: 8. CDR1 and CDR2 from the germline V gene are MNHNS and SASEGT. CDR3 sequence (DNA): TGTGCCAGCAGTGCCTATCCGGGACAGGGGGGCTACGAGCAGTACTTC. Its protein is CASSAYPGQGGYEQYF.

This chain joins TRBV28 and TRBJ1-2; D ambiguous. Germline CDR1 MDHEN, CDR2 SYDVKM. Trimming removed 2 bases from V and 5 bases from J, with 12 bases in between. The CDR3 is 14 residues long. The CDR3 protein is CASSLIRGSYGYTF. DNA of the CDR3: TGTGCCAGCAGTTTAATCCGGGGTTCTTATGGCTACACCTTC.

V is TRBV5-6 and J is TRBJ2-7; TRBD2 agrees at 10 bases. Germline V gives CDR1 SGHDT, CDR2 YYEEEE. V shed 4 bases and J 0 bases; nucleotides not matched to a gene: 4. This CDR3 region has 15 residues. The DNA for the CDR3 is TGTGCCAGCAGCATAGGACTAGCGGCCTCCTACGAGCAGTACTTC. Translating gives CASSIGLAASYEQYF.

This clone was counted once. This chain connects TRBV28 to TRBJ1-5, with D possibly matching TRBD1 (5 bases). The CDR3 is 15 amino acids. The V and J ends lost 3 bases and 9 bases respectively, with 18 bases between them. The germline CDR1 and CDR2 sequences are MDHEN and SYDVKM. This CDR3 is CASSLGGTARRPQHF. CDR3 sequence (DNA): TGTGCCAGCAGTTTGGGGGGGACGGCTAGGAGGCCCCAGCATTTT.

The rearrangement links TRBV19 to TRBJ2-5, with 8 bases lining up with TRBD2. The CDR3 extends over 17 amino acids. J gave up 0 bases and V 4 bases, and 10 bases lay outside the gene matches. Germline V gives CDR1 LNHDA, CDR2 SQIVND (reference sequence). The CDR3 region has the DNA TGTGCCAGTAGTACCTCAGGACTAGCCGCGTACCAAGAGACCCAGTACTTC. Translation: CASSTSGLAAYQETQYF.

V gene TRBV25-1 combines with J gene TRBJ2-1; D is unclear. The CDR3 is made up of 15 amino acids. V lost 2 bases and J 4 bases, leaving 12 bases between the germline ends. Germline V gene data show CDR1 as MGHDK and CDR2 as SYGVNS. The CDR3 bases are TGTGCCAGCAGTGAAGGTTCGTCTACTTACAATGAGCAGTTCTTC. It codes for CASSEGSSTYNEQFF.

The rearrangement joins TRBV7-9 to TRBJ2-3, with D possibly being TRBD1 (5 bases). This CDR3 region has 14 residues. Trimming took off 3 bases at V and 7 bases at J, with 14 bases between the two ends. CDR1 and CDR2 (germline): SEHNR, FQNEAQ (reference sequence). Here the CDR3 DNA reads TGTGCCAGCAGCTTGGGGCAGGATTGGTATACGCAGTATTTT. It specifies CASSLGQDWYTQYF. Variable domain in full (rest from reference TRBV7-9 and TRBJ2-3): DTGVSQNPRHKITKRGQNVTFRCDPISEHNRLYWYRQTLGQGPEFLTYFQNEAQLEKSRLLSDRFSAERPKGSFSTLEIQRTEQGDSAMYLCASSLGQDWYTQYFGPGTRLTVL.

This sequence joins TRBV11-2 and TRBJ1-5; D uncertain. The germline CDR1 and CDR2 sequences are SGHAT and FQNNGV. V gave up 1 base and J gave up 4 bases, with 11 bases separating them. CDR3 size: 15 residues. This CDR3 is CASSLGPGENQPQHF. The CDR3 nucleotides read TGTGCCAGCAGCTTAGGACCCGGGGAGAATCAGCCCCAGCATTTT.

As for this clone: The same CDR3 can be traced to other DNA sequences in this sample. The rearrangement joins TRBV19 to TRBJ1-2; no clear D gene. The CDR3 contains 15 residues. Germline assignment: CDR1 LNHDA and CDR2 SQIVND (reference sequence). The V end lost 3 bases, the J end lost 0 bases, and 11 bases lay between the germline ends. The CDR3 DNA reads as TGTGCCAGTAGTATTGGGCCAGCTCCTAACTATGGCTACACCTTC. Amino acid sequence: CASSIGPAPNYGYTF.

The J gene is TRBJ1-2, the V gene TRBV11-2; the D gene is possibly TRBD1 (5 bases). The V and J ends lost 1 base and 2 bases respectively, with 11 bases between them. This CDR3 is built from 15 residues. Germline loops: CDR1 SGHAT, CDR2 FQNNGV. The CDR3 DNA is TGTGCCAGCAGCTTAGTTTCCGGGACCAACTATGGCTACACCTTC. It codes for CASSLVSGTNYGYTF.

The rearrangement joins TRBV5-1 to TRBJ1-2; no clear D. V was trimmed by 2 bases and J by 0 bases, leaving 11 bases between them. Germline CDR1 reads SGHRS; CDR2 reads YFSETQ. The CDR3 consists of 15 residues. CDR3 in amino acids: CASSFRMQANYGYTF. Here the CDR3 DNA reads TGCGCCAGCAGCTTCAGGATGCAGGCTAACTATGGCTACACCTTC.

The V gene is TRBV30, the J gene TRBJ1-6, with 7 bases fitting TRBD1. The CDR3 is 13 residues long. Trimming at V came to 6 bases and at J to 9 bases, leaving 8 bases not matched to a gene. Germline V CDR1 and CDR2: GTSNPN, SVGIG (reference sequence). CDR3 sequence reads: CACDRAQGSPLHF. The CDR3 nucleotides are TGTGCCTGCGACAGGGCTCAAGGTTCACCCCTCCACTTT.